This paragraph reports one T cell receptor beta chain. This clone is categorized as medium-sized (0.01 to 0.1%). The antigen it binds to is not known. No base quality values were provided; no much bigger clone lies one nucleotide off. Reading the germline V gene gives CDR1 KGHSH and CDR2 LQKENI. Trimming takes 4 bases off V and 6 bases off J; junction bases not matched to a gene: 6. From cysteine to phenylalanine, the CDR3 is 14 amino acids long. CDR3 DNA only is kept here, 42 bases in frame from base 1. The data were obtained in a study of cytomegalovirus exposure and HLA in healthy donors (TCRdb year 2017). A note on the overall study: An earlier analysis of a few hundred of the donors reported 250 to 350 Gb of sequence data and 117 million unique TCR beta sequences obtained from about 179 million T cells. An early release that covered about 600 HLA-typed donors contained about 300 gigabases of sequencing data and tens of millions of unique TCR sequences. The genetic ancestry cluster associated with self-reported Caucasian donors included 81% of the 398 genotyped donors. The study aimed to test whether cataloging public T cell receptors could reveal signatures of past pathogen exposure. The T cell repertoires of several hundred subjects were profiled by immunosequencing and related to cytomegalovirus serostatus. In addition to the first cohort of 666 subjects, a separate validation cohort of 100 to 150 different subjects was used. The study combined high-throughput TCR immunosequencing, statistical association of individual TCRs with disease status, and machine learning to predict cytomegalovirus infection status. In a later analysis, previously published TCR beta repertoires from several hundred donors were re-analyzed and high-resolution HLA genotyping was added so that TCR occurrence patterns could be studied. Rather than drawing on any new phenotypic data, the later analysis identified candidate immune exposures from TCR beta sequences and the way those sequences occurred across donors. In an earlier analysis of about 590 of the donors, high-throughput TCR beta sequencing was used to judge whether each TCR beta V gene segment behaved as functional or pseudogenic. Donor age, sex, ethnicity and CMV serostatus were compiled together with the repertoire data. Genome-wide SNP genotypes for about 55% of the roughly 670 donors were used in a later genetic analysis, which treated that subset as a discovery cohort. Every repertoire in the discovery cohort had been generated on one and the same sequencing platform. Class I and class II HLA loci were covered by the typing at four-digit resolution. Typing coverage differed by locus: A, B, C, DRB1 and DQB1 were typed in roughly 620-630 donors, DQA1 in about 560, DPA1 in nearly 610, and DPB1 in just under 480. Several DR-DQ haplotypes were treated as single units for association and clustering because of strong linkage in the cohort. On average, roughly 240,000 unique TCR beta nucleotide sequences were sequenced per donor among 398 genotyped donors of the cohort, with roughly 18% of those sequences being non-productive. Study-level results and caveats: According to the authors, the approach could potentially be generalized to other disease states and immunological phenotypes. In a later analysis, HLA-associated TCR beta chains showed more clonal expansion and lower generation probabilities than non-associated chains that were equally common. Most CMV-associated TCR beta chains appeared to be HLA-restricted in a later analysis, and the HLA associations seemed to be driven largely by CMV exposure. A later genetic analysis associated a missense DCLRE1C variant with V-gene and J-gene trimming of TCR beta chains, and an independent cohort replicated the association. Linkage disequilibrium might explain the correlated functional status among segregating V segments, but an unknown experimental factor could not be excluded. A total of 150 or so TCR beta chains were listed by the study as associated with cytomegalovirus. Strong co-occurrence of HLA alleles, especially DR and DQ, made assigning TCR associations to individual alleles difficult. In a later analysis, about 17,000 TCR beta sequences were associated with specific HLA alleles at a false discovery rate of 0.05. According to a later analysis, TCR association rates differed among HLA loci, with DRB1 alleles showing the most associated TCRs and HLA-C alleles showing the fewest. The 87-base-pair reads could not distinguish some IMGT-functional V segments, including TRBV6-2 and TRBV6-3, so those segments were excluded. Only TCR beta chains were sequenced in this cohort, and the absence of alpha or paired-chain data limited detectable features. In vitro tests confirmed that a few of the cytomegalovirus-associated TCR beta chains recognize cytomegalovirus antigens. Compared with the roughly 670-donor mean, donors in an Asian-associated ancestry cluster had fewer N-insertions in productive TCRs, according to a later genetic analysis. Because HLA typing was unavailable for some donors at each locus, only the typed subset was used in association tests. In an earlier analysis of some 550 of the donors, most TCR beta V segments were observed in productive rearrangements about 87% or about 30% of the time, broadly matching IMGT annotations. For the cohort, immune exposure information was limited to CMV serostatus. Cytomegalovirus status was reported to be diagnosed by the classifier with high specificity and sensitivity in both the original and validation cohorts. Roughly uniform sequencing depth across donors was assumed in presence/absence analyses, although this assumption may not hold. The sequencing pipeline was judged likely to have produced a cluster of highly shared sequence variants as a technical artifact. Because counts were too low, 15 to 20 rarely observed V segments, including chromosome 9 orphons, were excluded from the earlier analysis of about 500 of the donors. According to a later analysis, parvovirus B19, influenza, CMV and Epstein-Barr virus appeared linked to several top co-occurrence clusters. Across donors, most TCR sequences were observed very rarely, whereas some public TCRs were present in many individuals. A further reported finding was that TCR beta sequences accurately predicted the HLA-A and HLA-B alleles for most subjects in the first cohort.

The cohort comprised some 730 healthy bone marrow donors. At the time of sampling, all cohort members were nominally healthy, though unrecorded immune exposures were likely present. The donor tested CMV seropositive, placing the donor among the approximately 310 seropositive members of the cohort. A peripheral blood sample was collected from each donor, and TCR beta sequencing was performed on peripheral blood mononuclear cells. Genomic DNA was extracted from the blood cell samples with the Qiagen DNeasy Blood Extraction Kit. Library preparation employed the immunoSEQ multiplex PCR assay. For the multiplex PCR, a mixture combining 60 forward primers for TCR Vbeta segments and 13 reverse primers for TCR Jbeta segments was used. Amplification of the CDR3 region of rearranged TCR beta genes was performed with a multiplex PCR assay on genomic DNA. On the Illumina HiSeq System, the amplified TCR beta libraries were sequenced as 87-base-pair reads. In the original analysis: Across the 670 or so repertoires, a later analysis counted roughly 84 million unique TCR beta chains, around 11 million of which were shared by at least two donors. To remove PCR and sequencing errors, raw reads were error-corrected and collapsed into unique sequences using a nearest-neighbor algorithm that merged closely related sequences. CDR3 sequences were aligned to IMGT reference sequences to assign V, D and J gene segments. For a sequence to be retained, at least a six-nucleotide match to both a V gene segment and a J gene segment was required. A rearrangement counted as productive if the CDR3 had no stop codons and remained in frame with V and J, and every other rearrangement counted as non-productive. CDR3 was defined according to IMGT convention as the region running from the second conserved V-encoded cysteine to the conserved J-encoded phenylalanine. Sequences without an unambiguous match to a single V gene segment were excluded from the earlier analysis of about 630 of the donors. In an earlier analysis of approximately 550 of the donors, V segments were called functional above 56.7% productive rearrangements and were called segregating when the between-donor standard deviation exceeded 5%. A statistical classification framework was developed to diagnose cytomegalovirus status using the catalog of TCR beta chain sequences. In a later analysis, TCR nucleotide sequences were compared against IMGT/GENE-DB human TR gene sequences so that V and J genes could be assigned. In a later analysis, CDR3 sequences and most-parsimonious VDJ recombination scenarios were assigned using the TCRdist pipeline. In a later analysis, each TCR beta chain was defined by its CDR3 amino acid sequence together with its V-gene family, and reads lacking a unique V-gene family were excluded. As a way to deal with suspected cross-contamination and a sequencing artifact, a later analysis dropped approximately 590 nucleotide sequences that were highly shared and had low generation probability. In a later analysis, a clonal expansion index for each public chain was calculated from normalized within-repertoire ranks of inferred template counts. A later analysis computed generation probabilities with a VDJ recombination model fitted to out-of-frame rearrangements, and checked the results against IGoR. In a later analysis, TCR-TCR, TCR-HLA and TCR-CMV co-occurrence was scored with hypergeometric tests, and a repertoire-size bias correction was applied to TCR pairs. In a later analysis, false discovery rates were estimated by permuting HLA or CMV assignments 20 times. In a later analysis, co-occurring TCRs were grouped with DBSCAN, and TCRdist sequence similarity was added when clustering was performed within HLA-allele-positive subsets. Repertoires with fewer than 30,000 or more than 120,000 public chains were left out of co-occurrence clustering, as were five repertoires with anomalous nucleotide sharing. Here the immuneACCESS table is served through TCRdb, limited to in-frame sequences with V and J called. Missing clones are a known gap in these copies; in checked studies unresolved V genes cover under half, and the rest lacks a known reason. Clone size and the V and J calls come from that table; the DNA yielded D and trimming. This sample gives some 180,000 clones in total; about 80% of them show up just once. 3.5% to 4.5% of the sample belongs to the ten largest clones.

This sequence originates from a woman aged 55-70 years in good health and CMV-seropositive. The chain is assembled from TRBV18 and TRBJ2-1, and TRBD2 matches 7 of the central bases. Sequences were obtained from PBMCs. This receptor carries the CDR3 CASSRYTGGNEQFF. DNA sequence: TGTGCCAGCTCACGGTACACGGGAGGCAATGAGCAGTTCTTC.